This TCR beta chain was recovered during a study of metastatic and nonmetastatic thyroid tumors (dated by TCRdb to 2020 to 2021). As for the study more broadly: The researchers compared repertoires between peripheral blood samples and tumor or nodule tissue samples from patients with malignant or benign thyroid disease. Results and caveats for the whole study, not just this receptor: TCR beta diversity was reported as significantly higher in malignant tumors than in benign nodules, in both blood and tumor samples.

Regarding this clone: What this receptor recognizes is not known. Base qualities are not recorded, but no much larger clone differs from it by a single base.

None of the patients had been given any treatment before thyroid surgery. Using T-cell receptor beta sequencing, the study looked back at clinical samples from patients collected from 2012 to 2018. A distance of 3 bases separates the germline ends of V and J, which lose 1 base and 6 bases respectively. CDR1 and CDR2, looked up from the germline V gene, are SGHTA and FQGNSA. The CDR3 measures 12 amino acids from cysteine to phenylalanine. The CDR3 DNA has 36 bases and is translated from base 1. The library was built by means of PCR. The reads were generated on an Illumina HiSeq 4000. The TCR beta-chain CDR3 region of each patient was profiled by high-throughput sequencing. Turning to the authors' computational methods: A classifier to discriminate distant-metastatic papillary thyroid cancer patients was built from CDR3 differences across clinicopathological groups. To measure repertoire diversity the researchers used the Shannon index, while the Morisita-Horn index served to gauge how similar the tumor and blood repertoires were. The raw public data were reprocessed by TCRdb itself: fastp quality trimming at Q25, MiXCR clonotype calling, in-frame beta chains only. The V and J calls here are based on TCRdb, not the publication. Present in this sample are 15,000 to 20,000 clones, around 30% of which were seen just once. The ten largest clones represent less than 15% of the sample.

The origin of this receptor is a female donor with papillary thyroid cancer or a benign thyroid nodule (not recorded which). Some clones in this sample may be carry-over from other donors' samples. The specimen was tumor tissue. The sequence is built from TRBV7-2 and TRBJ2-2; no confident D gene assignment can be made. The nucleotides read TGTGCCAGCAGCTTAGGGTCCGGGGAGCTGTTTTTT. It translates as CASSLGSGELFF.